Listed below are T cell receptor beta chains from one sample, sequenced in a study of blood T cell repertoires in COVID-19. This table comes from immunoSEQ multiplex PCR, and its TCRdb copy is limited to in-frame clones, with some not included. The sample carries just over 250,000 clones, around 86% recorded once. Sample: peripheral blood. These receptors were collected from a man aged 40-55 years who had recovered from COVID-19. The CDR3 runs from the conserved cysteine through the conserved F or W. D genes are given only for firm matches. Size values are once, few and many counts, or a class for expanded clones, and some rows have none.

>.|TRBJ2-1|TRBV28|TRBD2
CASSEAGDTYNEQFF
TGTGCCAGCAGTGAAGCGGGGGACACCTACAATGAGCAGTTCTTC
>.|TRBJ1-2|TRBV10-1|TRBD1
CASSAEDRARGYTF
TGCGCCAGCAGTGCCGAGGACAGGGCGAGGGGCTACACCTTC
>few|TRBJ1-1|TRBV6-5|.
CASSYSRSDASPEAFF
TGTGCCAGCAGTTACTCGAGAAGCGACGCGAGCCCTGAAGCTTTCTTT
>.|TRBJ1-2|TRBV2|.
CASSFRAGANYGYTF
TGTGCCAGCAGTTTTCGTGCAGGTGCCAACTATGGCTACACCTTC
>.|TRBJ1-6|TRBV6-5|.
CASSRTEGNSPLHF
TGTGCCAGCAGCCGGACAGAGGGAAATTCACCCCTCCACTTT
>.|TRBJ1-1|TRBV12-5|TRBD1
CASGLEQGRFGTEAFF
TGTGCTAGTGGTTTGGAACAGGGGCGCTTTGGCACTGAAGCTTTCTTT
>.|TRBJ1-1|TRBV9|.
CASSDRVNTEAFF
TGTGCCAGTTCCGACAGAGTGAACACTGAAGCTTTCTTT
>.|TRBJ2-2|TRBV9|.
CASSTHRDSNTGELFF
TGTGCCAGCAGCACCCACCGGGACTCAAACACCGGGGAGCTGTTTTTT
>.|TRBJ1-2|TRBV2|.
CASSEASGYGYTF
TGTGCCAGCAGTGAAGCGTCAGGATATGGCTACACCTTC
>.|TRBJ1-2|TRBV2|.
CASSDSARRGYTF
TGTGCCAGCAGTGACTCGGCTAGACGTGGCTACACCTTC
>.|TRBJ2-2|TRBV7-3|.
CASSLLGVGRVNTGELFF
TGTGCCAGCAGCTTACTCGGCGTTGGTCGGGTGAACACCGGGGAGCTGTTTTTT
>.|TRBJ1-2|TRBV14|.
CASSQARNGYTF
TGTGCCAGCAGCCAAGCCAGAAATGGCTACACCTTC
>.|TRBJ1-1|TRBV9|.
CASSARGRPGTEAFF
TGTGCCAGCAGCGCCAGGGGCCGACCGGGGACTGAAGCTTTCTTT
>.|TRBJ2-3|TRBV5-6|.
CASSLVGAYTDTQYF
TGTGCCAGCAGCTTGGTGGGCGCCTACACAGATACGCAGTATTTT
>.|TRBJ2-1|TRBV2|TRBD2
CASSVGTRVDEQFF
TGTGCCAGCAGTGTGGGGACTAGAGTCGATGAGCAGTTCTTC
>.|TRBJ1-4|TRBV25-1|TRBD1
CASMDRGPGKLFF
TGTGCCAGCATGGACAGGGGGCCTGGAAAACTGTTTTTT
>.|TRBJ1-6|TRBV3-1/TRBV3-2|TRBD1
CASSPSGGAKNSPLHF
TGTGCCAGCAGCCCCTCAGGGGGCGCAAAAAATTCACCCCTCCACTTT
>.|TRBJ1-2|TRBV30|TRBD1
CAWSVGGTVPNYGYTF
TGTGCCTGGAGTGTAGGAGGGACAGTTCCTAACTATGGCTACACCTTC
>.|TRBJ1-1|TRBV7-9|.
CASSLLKIDRGNTEAFF
TGTGCCAGCAGCTTATTAAAAATTGACCGGGGGAACACTGAAGCTTTCTTT
>.|TRBJ1-5|TRBV20-1|.
CSARVTGTQHF
TGCAGTGCTAGAGTGACGGGGACCCAGCATTTT
>.|TRBJ1-1|TRBV5-1|TRBD1
CASSIDRGLHTEAFF
TGCGCCAGCAGCATAGACAGGGGGCTGCATACTGAAGCTTTCTTT
>.|TRBJ1-3|TRBV4-1|.
CASSQGRSVGGTIYF
TGCGCCAGCAGCCAAGGAAGGTCAGTTGGAGGCACCATATATTTT
>.|TRBJ2-3|TRBV2|TRBD2
CASTVVAGGTDTQYF
TGTGCCAGCACAGTAGTAGCGGGGGGAACAGATACGCAGTATTTT